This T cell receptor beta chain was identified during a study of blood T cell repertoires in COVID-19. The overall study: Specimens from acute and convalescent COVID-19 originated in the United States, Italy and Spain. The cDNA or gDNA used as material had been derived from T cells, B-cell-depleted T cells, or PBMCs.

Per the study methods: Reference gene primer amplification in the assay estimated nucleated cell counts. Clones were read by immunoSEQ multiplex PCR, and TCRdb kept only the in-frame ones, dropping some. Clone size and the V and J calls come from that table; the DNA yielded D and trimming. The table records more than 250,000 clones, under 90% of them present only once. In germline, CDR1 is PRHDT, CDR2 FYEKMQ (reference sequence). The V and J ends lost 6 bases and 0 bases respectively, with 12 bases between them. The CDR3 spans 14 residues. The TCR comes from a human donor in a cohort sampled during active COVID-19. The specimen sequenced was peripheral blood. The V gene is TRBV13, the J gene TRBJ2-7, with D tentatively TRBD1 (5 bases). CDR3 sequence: CASSWGPDSYEQYF. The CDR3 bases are TGTGCCAGCAGTTGGGGCCCAGACTCCTACGAGCAGTACTTC.